A selection of T cell receptor beta chains follows, all from one sample in a study of radiation and T cells in renal cell carcinoma. The protocol was immunoSEQ multiplex PCR, while the TCRdb copy is restricted to in-frame clones and leaves out a portion. Counted here are under 200,000 clones, approximately 90% occurring once; the ten biggest clones make up around 10%. Specimen: blood, collected from a patient whose treatment included radiotherapy and nephrectomy. All receptors derive from a woman aged 45-59 years with renal cell carcinoma. CDR3s include the opening cysteine and the closing phenylalanine or tryptophan. Fields, in order: CDR3 length, J gene, D gene, clone size, V gene, CDR3 protein, CDR3 DNA. A D gene is named only where the DNA matches it firmly. Expanded clones are given a class, and other clones once, few, many or no size at all.

cdr3_length: 14
j_call: TRBJ1-6
d_call: -
clone_size: -
v_call: TRBV5-6
cdr3_aa: CASSLGSLREPLHF
cdr3_nt: TGTGCCAGCAGCTTGGGGAGCCTGAGGGAACCCCTCCACTTT

cdr3_length: 14
j_call: TRBJ2-3
d_call: -
clone_size: -
v_call: TRBV18
cdr3_aa: CASSPRGTTDTQYF
cdr3_nt: TGTGCCAGCTCACCACGAGGCACCACAGATACGCAGTATTTT

cdr3_length: 16
j_call: TRBJ1-6
d_call: TRBD1
clone_size: -
v_call: TRBV25-1
cdr3_aa: CASSEPRQGREAPLHF
cdr3_nt: TGTGCCAGCAGTGAACCTAGACAGGGAAGGGAAGCACCCCTCCACTTT

cdr3_length: 15
j_call: TRBJ2-7
d_call: TRBD1
clone_size: once
v_call: TRBV19
cdr3_aa: CASSPRQGARDEQYF
cdr3_nt: TGTGCCAGTAGTCCCCGACAGGGGGCGCGGGACGAGCAGTACTTC

cdr3_length: 14
j_call: TRBJ2-1
d_call: -
clone_size: -
v_call: TRBV29-1
cdr3_aa: CSVDAGASYNEQFF
cdr3_nt: TGCAGCGTTGATGCGGGGGCCTCATACAATGAGCAGTTCTTC

cdr3_length: 16
j_call: TRBJ2-5
d_call: TRBD2
clone_size: -
v_call: TRBV7-2
cdr3_aa: CASSLDLAGGKETQYF
cdr3_nt: TGTGCCAGCAGCTTAGACCTAGCGGGGGGAAAAGAGACCCAGTACTTC

cdr3_length: 14
j_call: TRBJ2-3
d_call: -
clone_size: -
v_call: TRBV11-2
cdr3_aa: CASSLDGGRDTQYF
cdr3_nt: TGTGCCAGCAGCTTAGATGGGGGGAGAGATACGCAGTATTTT

cdr3_length: 16
j_call: TRBJ2-3
d_call: -
clone_size: -
v_call: TRBV5-4
cdr3_aa: CASGVSPGFSTDTQYF
cdr3_nt: TGTGCCAGCGGCGTCTCGCCGGGATTTTCTACAGATACGCAGTATTTT

cdr3_length: 15
j_call: TRBJ1-2
d_call: -
clone_size: -
v_call: TRBV6-1
cdr3_aa: CASSEARRASYGYTF
cdr3_nt: TGTGCCAGCAGTGAAGCTCGCAGGGCCTCATATGGCTACACCTTC

cdr3_length: 15
j_call: TRBJ2-3
d_call: -
clone_size: -
v_call: TRBV5-1
cdr3_aa: CASSASEPSTDTQYF
cdr3_nt: TGCGCCAGCAGCGCCTCAGAGCCTAGCACAGATACGCAGTATTTT

cdr3_length: 17
j_call: TRBJ2-5
d_call: TRBD2
clone_size: -
v_call: TRBV9
cdr3_aa: CASSVESSGGAGETQYF
cdr3_nt: TGTGCCAGCAGCGTAGAGTCTAGCGGGGGGGCCGGGGAGACCCAGTACTTC

cdr3_length: 16
j_call: TRBJ1-6
d_call: -
clone_size: -
v_call: TRBV4-1
cdr3_aa: CASSFRTPPDNSPLHF
cdr3_nt: TGCGCCAGCAGCTTCAGGACCCCTCCTGATAATTCACCCCTCCACTTT

cdr3_length: 16
j_call: TRBJ1-1
d_call: TRBD1
clone_size: -
v_call: TRBV9
cdr3_aa: CASSAGQGLSSTEAFF
cdr3_nt: TGTGCCAGCAGCGCGGGACAGGGTCTGTCGTCCACTGAAGCTTTCTTT

cdr3_length: 15
j_call: TRBJ1-1
d_call: -
clone_size: -
v_call: TRBV14
cdr3_aa: CASSREAGANTEAFF
cdr3_nt: TGTGCCAGCAGCAGAGAGGCAGGGGCGAACACTGAAGCTTTCTTT

cdr3_length: 14
j_call: TRBJ1-1
d_call: -
clone_size: -
v_call: TRBV9
cdr3_aa: CASSEMGGPTEAFF
cdr3_nt: TGTGCCAGCAGCGAGATGGGGGGCCCGACTGAAGCTTTCTTT

cdr3_length: 12
j_call: TRBJ2-1
d_call: -
clone_size: -
v_call: TRBV6-1
cdr3_aa: CASSWGANEQFF
cdr3_nt: TGTGCCAGCAGCTGGGGGGCTAATGAGCAGTTCTTC

cdr3_length: 14
j_call: TRBJ2-1
d_call: TRBD2
clone_size: -
v_call: TRBV13
cdr3_aa: CASSLSGGANEQFF
cdr3_nt: TGTGCCAGCAGCTTATCGGGGGGGGCCAATGAGCAGTTCTTC

cdr3_length: 14
j_call: TRBJ2-1
d_call: -
clone_size: once
v_call: TRBV7-2
cdr3_aa: CASSLEPSSNEQFF
cdr3_nt: TGTGCCAGCAGCTTAGAGCCTAGCTCCAATGAGCAGTTCTTC

cdr3_length: 15
j_call: TRBJ1-5
d_call: TRBD1
clone_size: -
v_call: TRBV6-5
cdr3_aa: CASSQRTGSNQPQHF
cdr3_nt: TGTGCCAGCAGTCAAAGGACAGGGAGCAATCAGCCCCAGCATTTT

cdr3_length: 16
j_call: TRBJ1-5
d_call: TRBD1
clone_size: -
v_call: TRBV6-6
cdr3_aa: CASSPGTDHSNQPQHF
cdr3_nt: TGTGCCAGCAGCCCCGGGACAGACCATAGCAATCAGCCCCAGCATTTT

cdr3_length: 15
j_call: TRBJ1-2
d_call: TRBD1
clone_size: -
v_call: TRBV5-1
cdr3_aa: CASSPGGQGPVSYTF
cdr3_nt: TGCGCCAGCAGCCCGGGGGGACAGGGGCCCGTGAGCTACACCTTC

cdr3_length: 15
j_call: TRBJ1-3
d_call: -
clone_size: -
v_call: TRBV7-2
cdr3_aa: CASSLDRAGGNTIYF
cdr3_nt: TGTGCCAGCAGCTTAGACAGGGCGGGGGGAAACACCATATATTTT

cdr3_length: 15
j_call: TRBJ2-3
d_call: TRBD1
clone_size: -
v_call: TRBV18
cdr3_aa: CASSPGKGAGDTQYF
cdr3_nt: TGTGCCAGCTCACCCGGCAAGGGGGCCGGGGATACGCAGTATTTT

cdr3_length: 13
j_call: TRBJ1-4
d_call: TRBD1
clone_size: -
v_call: TRBV27
cdr3_aa: CASRGQGVEKLFF
cdr3_nt: TGTGCCAGCAGAGGACAGGGAGTTGAAAAACTGTTTTTT

cdr3_length: 16
j_call: TRBJ2-1
d_call: -
clone_size: -
v_call: TRBV30
cdr3_aa: CAWRERTGTSYNEQFF
cdr3_nt: TGTGCCTGGAGGGAGCGAACGGGGACATCCTACAATGAGCAGTTCTTC

cdr3_length: 17
j_call: TRBJ2-4
d_call: -
clone_size: -
v_call: TRBV19
cdr3_aa: CASSISGRFLAKNIQYF
cdr3_nt: TGTGCCAGTAGTATCTCGGGCAGGTTCTTAGCCAAAAACATTCAGTACTTC